Below, one T cell receptor beta chain is given with its context. Extraction of RNA preceded its reverse transcription into cDNA, which served as the sequencing template. The protocol was immunoSEQ multiplex PCR, while the TCRdb copy is restricted to in-frame clones and leaves out a portion. The sample comprises around 270,000 clones, 58% of which are singletons, and under 2% rests with the top ten. This sample was included in a study of CD8+ T cells in alopecia areata. Stated treatment: oral pan-JAK inhibitor, 5-10 mg twice daily. V gave up 6 bases and J gave up 3 bases; unmatched junction bases: 8. The germline V gene has CDR1 MNHNY and CDR2 SVGAGI (reference sequence). This CDR3 is built from 14 residues.

Sequencing used CD4+ T cells sorted from blood, obtained at week 24, from a patient treated with tofacitinib. The V and J genes are TRBV6-6 and TRBJ2-7, with 7 bases that match TRBD1. This TCR came from a human donor with alopecia areata. DNA for the CDR3: TGTGCCAGCAGCACAGGGGTACCCTACTACGAGCAGTACTTC. This codes for CASSTGVPYYEQYF.